This is a list of T cell receptor beta chains from one sample in a study of shared clonotypes between healthy human individuals. Produced via immunoSEQ multiplex PCR; TCRdb's table is partial and in-frame only. The top ten hold around 12% of the sample, which has about half a million clones, around 73% seen once. The sample was PBMCs. These receptors all stem from a woman aged 35 to 49 in good health. Some clones in this sample may be carry-over from other donors' samples. Each CDR3 is given with its conserved first and last residue. Fields, in order: D gene, V gene, J gene, CDR3 length, clone size, CDR3 protein, CDR3 DNA. A D gene is named only where the DNA matches it firmly. Not all rows give a size; the values are once, few, many and, for expanded clones, a class.

TRBD1	TRBV16	TRBJ1-4	15	NA	CASSQSRAGGEKLFF	TGTGCCAGCAGCCAATCGAGGGCAGGGGGTGAAAAACTGTTTTTT
NA	TRBV6-4	TRBJ1-1	14	NA	CASSVDSLNTEAFF	TGTGCCAGCAGCGTGGACAGCTTGAACACTGAAGCTTTCTTT
TRBD1	TRBV30	TRBJ1-1	15	NA	CAWSGPRTGETEAFF	TGTGCCTGGAGTGGTCCCCGTACAGGGGAGACTGAAGCTTTCTTT
NA	TRBV11-3	TRBJ1-5	19	NA	CASSLEIQGGGYNNQPQHF	TGTGCCAGCAGCTTAGAGATCCAGGGAGGGGGGTATAACAATCAGCCCCAGCATTTT
NA	TRBV7-2	TRBJ1-3	13	few	CASSLNSPNTIYF	TGTGCCAGCAGCTTAAACTCCCCGAACACCATATATTTT
NA	TRBV7-9	TRBJ1-4	14	NA	CASSPFGAGEKLFF	TGTGCCAGCAGCCCCTTTGGGGCAGGTGAAAAACTGTTTTTT
NA	TRBV11-1	TRBJ2-5	14	NA	CASSLGGSEETQYF	TGTGCCAGCAGCTTGGGAGGCAGTGAGGAGACCCAGTACTTC
TRBD2	TRBV29-1	TRBJ2-1	13	NA	CSARGLADNEQFF	TGCAGCGCCAGGGGACTAGCAGACAATGAGCAGTTCTTC
TRBD2	TRBV10-1	TRBJ2-7	10	NA	CASSDVASGF	TGCGCCAGCAGTGACGTCGCTAGCGGCTTC
TRBD2	TRBV19	TRBJ2-7	15	NA	CASSIRASGSYEQYF	TGTGCCAGTAGTATACGAGCTAGCGGGAGCTACGAGCAGTACTTC
TRBD1	TRBV7-2	TRBJ2-5	15	few	CASSWRQGLQETQYF	TGTGCCAGCAGCTGGCGACAGGGCCTCCAAGAGACCCAGTACTTC
TRBD2	TRBV30	TRBJ2-1	17	NA	CAWSVLNGRASGNEQFF	TGTGCCTGGAGTGTACTGAACGGGAGGGCCTCGGGGAATGAGCAGTTCTTC
NA	TRBV5-1	TRBJ2-2	13	NA	CASRSEGTGELFF	TGCGCCAGCAGGTCCGAGGGCACCGGGGAGCTGTTTTTT
TRBD2	TRBV25-1	TRBJ2-5	15	NA	CASSVGLAGVETQYF	TGTGCCAGCAGTGTCGGACTAGCGGGAGTCGAGACCCAGTACTTC
TRBD1	TRBV19	TRBJ2-3	17	NA	CASSMGWDRGTTDTQYF	TGTGCCAGTAGTATGGGTTGGGACAGGGGAACCACAGATACGCAGTATTTT
NA	TRBV21-1	TRBJ2-7	16	NA	CASSTLKTRVSYEQYF	TGTGCCAGCAGCACCCTCAAGACTAGAGTTTCCTACGAGCAGTACTTC
NA	TRBV6-4	TRBJ1-5	19	NA	CASSDPILLQVASNQPQHF	TGTGCCAGCAGTGACCCCATTTTACTACAGGTGGCTAGCAATCAGCCCCAGCATTTT
NA	TRBV6-5	TRBJ2-3	14	NA	CASSLWVSTDTQYF	TGTGCCAGCAGCTTGTGGGTCAGCACAGATACGCAGTATTTT
NA	TRBV6-6	TRBJ2-7	13	NA	CASSPTIRIEQYF	TGTGCCAGCAGCCCAACGATTCGGATTGAGCAGTACTTC
NA	TRBV5-4	TRBJ1-3	15	NA	CASSPKESSGNTIYF	TGTGCCAGCAGCCCGAAAGAGAGCTCTGGAAACACCATATATTTT
NA	TRBV25-1	TRBJ2-7	16	NA	CASSDPNRNPSYEQYF	TGTGCCAGCAGTGATCCTAACAGAAACCCCTCCTACGAGCAGTACTTC
NA	TRBV7-9	TRBJ1-2	11	once	CASSRAEGYTF	TGTGCCAGCAGCAGGGCGGAGGGCTACACCTTC
NA	TRBV6-6	TRBJ1-2	15	NA	CASSTRNKGSYGYTF	TGTGCCAGCAGTACCCGCAATAAGGGATCCTATGGCTACACCTTC
TRBD1	TRBV2	TRBJ1-5	13	NA	CASQGQGNQPQHF	TGTGCCAGCCAGGGACAGGGCAATCAGCCCCAGCATTTT
NA	TRBV18	TRBJ2-7	14	NA	CASSPATGTSEQYF	TGTGCCAGCTCACCGGCGACCGGGACAAGCGAGCAGTACTTC
NA	TRBV6-1	TRBJ1-5	14	NA	CASSERTGNQPQHF	TGTGCCAGCAGTGAAAGGACGGGCAATCAGCCCCAGCATTTT
NA	TRBV7-6	TRBJ1-3	18	once	CASSLVAPVGGLGNTIYF	TGTGCCAGCAGCTTAGTGGCCCCAGTCGGGGGGCTCGGAAACACCATATATTTT
TRBD2	TRBV10-2	TRBJ2-1	17	NA	CASKPGTSGSSYNEQFF	TGCGCCAGCAAACCCGGGACTAGCGGAAGCTCCTACAATGAGCAGTTCTTC
TRBD2	TRBV5-1	TRBJ2-5	16	NA	CASDRGTSGSIETQYF	TGCGCCAGCGACAGAGGGACTAGCGGGAGTATAGAGACCCAGTACTTC
NA	TRBV2	TRBJ2-1	16	NA	CASSKNVGSSYNEQFF	TGTGCCAGCAGCAAGAACGTAGGCAGCTCCTACAATGAGCAGTTCTTC
NA	TRBV7-8	TRBJ2-1	17	many	CASSVHPGTTSYNEQFF	TGTGCCAGCAGCGTTCACCCCGGGACGACCTCCTACAATGAGCAGTTCTTC
NA	TRBV11-2	TRBJ2-3	12	once	CASSLEGDTQYF	TGTGCCAGCAGCTTAGAGGGGGATACGCAGTATTTT
TRBD1	TRBV11-2	TRBJ1-3	14	NA	CASTEDRGGNTIYF	TGTGCCAGCACCGAAGACAGGGGTGGAAACACCATATATTTT
TRBD2	TRBV7-3	TRBJ2-1	13	few	CASSPTSGREQFF	TGTGCCAGCAGCCCAACTAGCGGGAGGGAGCAGTTCTTC